The present T cell receptor (beta chain) was sequenced within a study of control samples from healthy donors and cancer patients. Profiling relied on immunoSEQ multiplex PCR, and the TCRdb table lists in-frame clones only, not all of them. The repertoire holds some 140,000 clones, with about 95% as singletons. This CDR3 comprises 13 residues. V was clipped by 2 bases and J by 6 bases, with 5 bases between them. The germline V gene has CDR1 MRHNA and CDR2 SNTAGT. J is TRBJ1-6 and V is TRBV6-4; D remains unclear. This clonotype was obtained from a man in his sixties with colorectal cancer. What was sequenced was PBMCs. In DNA form, the CDR3 reads TGTGCCAGCAGTGACAGCTTTAATTCACCCCTCCACTTT. Residues: CASSDSFNSPLHF.